This T cell receptor (beta chain) was captured in a study of T cells after yellow fever vaccination. Looking at the study overall: With SMART-Seq v4 Ultra Low Input, the fractions containing low cell numbers were prepared.

A process of 5'RACE template switching, which added a universal primer site and UMIs, was used to make TCR cDNA. One entry per CDR3 protein, called by TCRdb with MiXCR from the 5' RACE reads. The table records some 250,000 distinct CDR3 sequences, about 3.7% of them present only once. The table lists this clonotype with a few counts. Its target is unknown. Overall study findings and caveats: Clonotypes appearing in both CD4 and CD8 compartments existed, and their share was small. The presence of abundant clonotypes contaminating from the bulk population was possible in FACS-sorted repertoires.

CDR3 length equals 14 residues. Trimming pared 3 bases from V and 5 bases from J, leaving 15 bases between. Germline CDR1 and CDR2: SGHNT and YYREEE (reference sequence). Sequences were derived from PBMCs, sampled 15 days after the yellow fever booster vaccination. The sequence came from a man between 18 and 35 years old who received the YFV17D yellow fever vaccine. J is TRBJ2-7 and V is TRBV5-4, with D perhaps assigned TRBD1 or TRBD2 (5 bases each). The CDR3 DNA sequence: TGTGCCAGCAGCTGGGACCCCCTCGTTGACGAGCAGTACTTC. Translating gives CASSWDPLVDEQYF.